Sequencing of this T cell receptor (beta chain) was carried out in a study of technical replicates of blood from several donors. Data came from immunoSEQ multiplex PCR; TCRdb stores just in-frame clones and leaves some out. This table holds about 66,000 clones, approximately 87% found once. There are 15 residues in the CDR3. V gave up 0 bases and J gave up 7 bases; unmatched junction bases: 6. CDR1 and CDR2 (germline): SGHRS, YFSETQ. The sample comprised PBMCs. The clonotype originates from a human donor in good health. Some clones in this sample may be carry-over from other donors' samples. This chain joins TRBV5-1 and TRBJ2-3; 9 nucleotides line up with TRBD2. The CDR3 is CASSLEGLAQHTQYF. CDR3 coding DNA: TGCGCCAGCAGCTTGGAGGGACTAGCCCAGCATACGCAGTATTTT.